These 25 T cell receptor beta chains originate from one sample sequenced in a study of T-cell memory formation after mild COVID-19. TCRdb reprocessed the 5' RACE reads via MiXCR and lists one record per CDR3 protein. The sample has about 270,000 distinct CDR3 sequences, roughly 17% seen once; the top ten hold 20% to 25%. The sequencing sample was made of PBMCs or a T cell subset sorted from them (not recorded which). Every receptor here comes from a man aged 18 to 30 who had mild COVID-19 (a few samples of this study predate the infection). Cell type and time point are not known.

This clonotype was detected a few times. The chain couples TRBV12-3 or TRBV12-4 to TRBJ2-5; D is possibly TRBD1 or TRBD2 (5 bases each). V lost 1 base, J lost 10 bases, and 10 bases lay in between. CDR3 length: 12 residues. This chain's CDR3 is CASSLEGTHQYF. The CDR3 DNA sequence: TGTGCCAGCAGTTTAGAGGGGACCCACCAGTACTTC.

This clonotype was seen only a few times. The rearrangement joins TRBV29-1 to TRBJ2-1, with D uncertain. Germline V gene lookup returns CDR1 SQVTM and CDR2 ANQGSEA. The CDR3 runs to 13 residues. Trimming took off 2 bases at V and 0 bases at J, with 5 bases between the two ends. Written as DNA, the CDR3 is TGCAGCGTTGAACTGAGCTCCTACAATGAGCAGTTCTTC. Amino acid sequence: CSVELSSYNEQFF.

The chain combines TRBV6-5 with TRBJ1-1; D might be TRBD1 (6 bases). CDR3 size: 12 residues. The germline V gene has CDR1 MNHEY and CDR2 SVGAGI. V was shortened by 10 bases and J by 4 bases, with 13 bases between the two germline ends. CDR3 sequence (DNA): TGTGCCATCAGGGGATCGGGCACTGAAGCTTTCTTT. It is translated as CAIRGSGTEAFF.

This chain joins TRBV6-5 and TRBJ2-3; D is unresolved. The V end was cut by 8 bases, the J end by 2 bases, with 14 bases between. The CDR3 extends over 14 amino acids. The germline gives CDR1 MNHEY, CDR2 SVGAGI. Here the CDR3 reads CASGLFMSTDTQYF. The CDR3 DNA reads as TGTGCCAGCGGTCTCTTTATGTCCACAGATACGCAGTATTTT.

This chain joins TRBV7-9 and TRBJ1-2; no reliable D call. Deletions cut 7 bases from V and 0 bases from J, with 12 bases between. Germline V gene sequence: CDR1 SEHNR, CDR2 FQNEAQ (reference sequence). The CDR3 is 14 residues long. CDR3 coding DNA: TGTGCCAGCAACTCGGTGGCCACTAACTATGGCTACACCTTC. Its translation is CASNSVATNYGYTF.

The chain uses TRBV14 and TRBJ1-5; D remains unclear. Germline-derived CDR1 and CDR2 are SGHDN and FVKESK. Deletions cut 0 bases from V and 6 bases from J, with 6 bases between. This CDR3 is built from 13 residues. The CDR3 bases are TGTGCCAGCAGCCAAGATCATCGTCAGCCCCAGCATTTT. It yields the protein CASSQDHRQPQHF.

This clonotype was seen more than once but under ten times. This chain links TRBV5-1 with TRBJ2-3, with 9 bases lining up with TRBD2. Germline CDR1 SGHRS, CDR2 YFSETQ. The CDR3 sequence is 17 residues long. The ends lost 0 bases at V and 1 base at J; junction bases unmatched: 6. In DNA, the CDR3 is TGCGCCAGCAGCTTGGAGGGAGCTAGCGGGGGCACAGATACGCAGTATTTT. Residues: CASSLEGASGGTDTQYF. The full variable domain, rest sourced from reference TRBV5-1 and TRBJ2-3, is KAGVTQTPRYLIKTRGQQVTLSCSPISGHRSVSWYQQTPGQGLQFLFEYFSETQRNKGNFPGRFSGRQFSNSRSEMNVSTLELGDSALYLCASSLEGASGGTDTQYFGPGTRLTVL.

The chain uses TRBV7-9 and TRBJ1-2; 7 nucleotides align to TRBD1. Germline V gives CDR1 SEHNR, CDR2 FQNEAQ (reference sequence). V trimming: 3 bases; J trimming: 6 bases; junction bases outside the gene matches: 4. The CDR3 has 13 residues. The CDR3 nucleotides are TGTGCCAGCAGCTTGAGACAGGGACATGGCTACACCTTC. Translated, it gives CASSLRQGHGYTF.

The gene calls are TRBV3-1 and TRBJ2-7; no definite D call. The V gene lost 1 base and the J gene lost 6 bases, with 7 bases spanning the gap. The CDR3 is 12 residues long. In germline, CDR1 is LGHDT, CDR2 YNNKEL (reference sequence). Written as DNA, the CDR3 is TGTGCCAGCAGCCAAGGTTGGGGCGAGCAGTACGTC. Amino acids: CASSQGWGEQYV.

V is TRBV12-3 or TRBV12-4 and J is TRBJ1-6; D gene uncertain. The CDR3 length is 12 residues. V lost 7 bases to trimming and J lost 7 bases, with 8 bases between them. CDR3 bases: TGTGCCAGCAAGTTCACCAATTCACCCCTCCACTTT. The encoded protein is CASKFTNSPLHF.

The genes are TRBV18 and TRBJ2-7, with a possible D match to TRBD2 (6 bases). Between the trimmed V and J ends, which lost 3 bases and 1 base, there was a span of 13 bases. The CDR3 is 15 amino acids. Germline V lookup: CDR1 KGHSH, CDR2 LQKENI. The CDR3 sequence: CASSPGGSLSYEQYV. The CDR3 region has the DNA TGTGCCAGCTCACCGGGAGGAAGTTTATCCTACGAGCAGTACGTC.

This clonotype has just a few counts. V is TRBV29-1 and J is TRBJ2-7, with D perhaps given as TRBD1 or TRBD2 (5 bases each). Germline V gives CDR1 SQVTM, CDR2 ANQGSEA. CDR3 length: 14 amino acids. V lost 5 bases and J lost 0, with 14 bases in between. The CDR3 DNA sequence: TGCAGCGTTAGTGGGACGACGAGCTCCTACGAGCAGTACTTC. Protein: CSVSGTTSSYEQYF.

The chain couples TRBV5-5 to TRBJ1-1, with a weak D call TRBD1 (6 bases). Germline CDR1 SGHKS, CDR2 YYEKEE (reference sequence). The CDR3 runs to 15 residues. V lost 4 bases and J lost 4, with 17 bases in between. CDR3 nucleotide sequence: TGTGCCAGCAGCGTCACTGCAGGGGCGTTCACTGAAGCTTTCTTT. Translated, it gives CASSVTAGAFTEAFF.

This rearrangement joins TRBV27 to TRBJ2-1; D call uncertain. Germline V lookup: CDR1 MNHEY, CDR2 SMNVEV (reference sequence). V gave up 4 bases and J gave up 7 bases, with 14 bases separating them. The CDR3 consists of 14 residues. The CDR3 DNA reads as TGTGCCAGCAGTTCCCAGCCTCAGTATAATGAGCAGTTCTTC. Residues: CASSSQPQYNEQFF.

CDR3 sequence (DNA): TGTGCTAGTGGTCCCGTCGGACGCTCCTCTGGAAACACCATATATTTT. Amino acids: CASGPVGRSSGNTIYF. The rearrangement links TRBV12-5 to TRBJ1-3; no clear D gene. The V gene's germline CDR1 is LGHNT and CDR2 FRNRAP. The CDR3 length is 16 residues. V was shortened by 5 bases and J by 0 bases, with 14 bases between the two germline ends.

The rearrangement joins TRBV4-2 to TRBJ1-1; D not certain. In germline, CDR1 is LGHNA, CDR2 YNFKEQ. The CDR3 runs 14 residues. The V and J ends lost 0 bases and 6 bases respectively, with 11 bases between them. Here the CDR3 reads CASSQDSGSAEAFF. CDR3 coding DNA: TGTGCCAGCAGCCAAGATTCGGGGAGCGCTGAAGCTTTCTTT.

This clonotype was detected a few times. The CDR3 reads CASSRKAGYADTQYF. The CDR3 DNA reads as TGTGCCAGCAGTCGCAAGGCGGGGTACGCAGATACGCAGTATTTT. V gene TRBV7-6 combines with J gene TRBJ2-3; D may be TRBD2 (6 bases). With 6 bases removed from V and 4 bases from J, the gap between germline ends came to 17 bases. CDR1 is SGHVS, CDR2 FNYEAQ, per germline. The CDR3 is 15 residues long. The full variable domain, in which reference TRBV7-6 and TRBJ2-3 provide the parts outside the CDR3, is GAGVSQSPRYKVTKRGQDVALRCDPISGHVSLYWYRQALGQGPEFLTYFNYEAQQDKSGLPNDRFSAERPEGSISTLTIQRTEQRDSAMYRCASSRKAGYADTQYFGPGTRLTVL.

The rearrangement links TRBV5-1 to TRBJ1-5, with 7 bases aligning to TRBD1. V gave up 1 base and J gave up 4 bases; unmatched junction bases: 5. CDR1 is SGHRS and CDR2 is YFSETQ in the germline V gene. The length of the CDR3 is 15 residues. The CDR3 nucleotides read TGCGCCAGCAGCTTGTTAGGGGGCGGGAATCAGCCCCAGCATTTT. It encodes CASSLLGGGNQPQHF. Variable domain in full (rest from reference TRBV5-1 and TRBJ1-5): KAGVTQTPRYLIKTRGQQVTLSCSPISGHRSVSWYQQTPGQGLQFLFEYFSETQRNKGNFPGRFSGRQFSNSRSEMNVSTLELGDSALYLCASSLLGGGNQPQHFGDGTRLSIL.

The J gene is TRBJ2-3, the V gene TRBV15; D is tentatively TRBD1 or TRBD2 (6 bases each). V lost 3 bases to trimming and J lost 4 bases, with 11 bases between them. CDR3 length equals 14 residues. CDR1 is LNHNV and CDR2 is YYDKDF in the germline V gene (reference sequence). The CDR3 nucleotides read TGTGCCACCAGCAGTTGGGGGGCCTCAGATACGCAGTATTTT. Its protein product is CATSSWGASDTQYF. The full variable domain, completed using reference TRBV15 and TRBJ2-3, is DAMVIQNPRYQVTQFGKPVTLSCSQTLNHNVMYWYQQKSSQAPKLLFHYYDKDFNNEADTPDNFQSRRPNTSFCFLDIRSPGLGDTAMYLCATSSWGASDTQYFGPGTRLTVL.

This clonotype has only a few counts. This chain connects TRBV11-2 to TRBJ2-1; no definite D call. The CDR3 loop spans 13 amino acids. Germline CDR1 SGHAT, CDR2 FQNNGV. Trimming shortened V by 6 bases and J by 5 bases, and 11 bases separated the two germline ends. The CDR3 region is CASRPPRDNEQFF. In nucleotides, the CDR3 is TGTGCCAGCAGACCGCCTAGGGACAATGAGCAGTTCTTC.

A few counts support this clonotype. The genes are TRBV4-1 and TRBJ2-7; D unresolved. V was pared by 4 bases and J by 0 bases, with 13 bases between. Germline assignment: CDR1 MGHRA and CDR2 YSYEKL. This CDR3 comprises 15 residues. The CDR3, as DNA: TGCGCCAGCAGCCCGTCTGGCGGTAGCTCCTACGAGCAGTACTTC. Protein sequence: CASSPSGGSSYEQYF.

This clonotype was seen only a few times. This chain links TRBV6-5 with TRBJ2-6; no reliable D call. This CDR3 is 15 amino acids long. Germline CDR1 MNHEY, CDR2 SVGAGI. V was trimmed by 2 bases and J by 0 bases, leaving 5 bases between them. DNA of the CDR3: TGTGCCAGCAGTTACGTATACTCTGGGGCCAACGTCCTGACTTTC. Translating gives CASSYVYSGANVLTF.

This clonotype was recorded a few times. J is TRBJ1-1 and V is TRBV12-3 or TRBV12-4, with a tentative D call TRBD1 (5 bases). The V end lost 5 bases, the J end lost 4 bases, and 14 bases lay between the germline ends. The CDR3 sequence is 14 residues long. In DNA form, the CDR3 reads TGTGCCAGCAGTCCGGGGGGGAAGGTCACTGAAGCTTTCTTT. It codes for CASSPGGKVTEAFF.

The chain carries TRBV6-5 and TRBJ2-7, with unresolved D. In germline, CDR1 is MNHEY, CDR2 SVGAGI. This CDR3 comprises 13 residues. The V and J ends lost 6 bases and 7 bases respectively, with 16 bases between them. CDR3: CASRDLATEEQYF. The CDR3 nucleotides are TGTGCCAGCAGGGACCTGGCAACGGAAGAGCAGTACTTC.

This clonotype was seen more than once but under ten times. The rearrangement uses TRBV7-9 and TRBJ2-7; unclear D gene. Trimming took off 2 bases at V and 6 bases at J, with 11 bases between the two ends. This CDR3 has 13 amino acids. The germline CDR1 and CDR2 sequences are SEHNR and FQNEAQ (reference sequence). The CDR3 coding sequence is TGTGCCAGCAGCTTATCCTCCGGGCTCGAGCAGTACGTC. Encoded protein: CASSLSSGLEQYV.